The 5 T cell receptor beta chains listed next were all sequenced from one sample in a study of cytomegalovirus exposure and HLA in healthy donors. PCR used 60 Vbeta primers and 13 Jbeta primers. Assay used: immunoSEQ multiplex PCR; TCRdb lists only in-frame clones, some missing. Of 150,000 to 200,000 clones listed, approximately 71% are singletons. The sample taken for sequencing was PBMCs. These receptors were taken from a man aged 18 to 30 in good health and CMV-seropositive.

This sequence joins TRBV18 and TRBJ2-6; maybe TRBD1 (7 bases). The CDR3 has 19 residues. Trimming stripped 1 base from V and 4 bases from J, with 20 bases between. Germline lookup yields CDR1 KGHSH and CDR2 LQKENI. This chain's CDR3 is CASSPRPAGGFSGANVLTF. In nucleotides, the CDR3 is TGTGCCAGCTCACCACGTCCGGCAGGGGGGTTTTCGGGGGCCAACGTCCTGACTTTC.

The chain links TRBV29-1 to TRBJ2-7; perhaps TRBD2 as D (6 bases). The CDR3 spans 14 residues. Germline CDR1 reads SQVTM; CDR2 reads ANQGSEA. V dropped 6 bases and J dropped 3 bases, with 18 bases sitting between them. The CDR3 loop reads CSVRMTSFNYEQYF. CDR3 sequence (DNA): TGCAGCGTCCGCATGACTAGTTTCAACTACGAGCAGTACTTC.

This clone was detected once. V is TRBV7-9 and J is TRBJ1-1; tentatively, D is TRBD1 (5 bases). V gave up 7 bases and J gave up 6 bases, with 15 bases separating them. Germline V gene sequence: CDR1 SEHNR, CDR2 FQNEAQ (reference sequence). CDR3 length: 13 amino acids. The CDR3 coding sequence is TGTGCCAGCACCCGGGGGACGAGCCCTGAAGCTTTCTTT. As protein: CASTRGTSPEAFF. The entire variable domain, with the rest obtained from reference TRBV7-9 and TRBJ1-1, is as follows: DTGVSQNPRHKITKRGQNVTFRCDPISEHNRLYWYRQTLGQGPEFLTYFQNEAQLEKSRLLSDRFSAERPKGSFSTLEIQRTEQGDSAMYLCASTRGTSPEAFFGQGTRLTVV.

The rearrangement uses TRBV19 and TRBJ2-1; 10 bases are a match to TRBD2. CDR1 LNHDA and CDR2 SQIVND come from the germline V gene (reference sequence). This CDR3 has 16 residues. The V segment lost 3 bases and the J segment 2 bases; nucleotides outside the gene matches: 4. The CDR3 DNA follows: TGTGCCAGTAGTATTTCAGCGGGAGGGACCTACAATGAGCAGTTCTTC. Translating gives CASSISAGGTYNEQFF.

This clone was seen more than once but under ten times. The gene calls are TRBV11-2 and TRBJ2-1, with D perhaps TRBD1 (5 bases). The CDR3 contains 15 residues. The V gene lost 7 bases and the J gene lost 3 bases, with 16 bases spanning the gap. The germline gives CDR1 SGHAT, CDR2 FQNNGV. CDR3 sequence reads: CASTLTRTNYNEQFF. The CDR3 nucleotides read TGTGCCAGCACCTTGACGAGGACAAACTACAATGAGCAGTTCTTC.